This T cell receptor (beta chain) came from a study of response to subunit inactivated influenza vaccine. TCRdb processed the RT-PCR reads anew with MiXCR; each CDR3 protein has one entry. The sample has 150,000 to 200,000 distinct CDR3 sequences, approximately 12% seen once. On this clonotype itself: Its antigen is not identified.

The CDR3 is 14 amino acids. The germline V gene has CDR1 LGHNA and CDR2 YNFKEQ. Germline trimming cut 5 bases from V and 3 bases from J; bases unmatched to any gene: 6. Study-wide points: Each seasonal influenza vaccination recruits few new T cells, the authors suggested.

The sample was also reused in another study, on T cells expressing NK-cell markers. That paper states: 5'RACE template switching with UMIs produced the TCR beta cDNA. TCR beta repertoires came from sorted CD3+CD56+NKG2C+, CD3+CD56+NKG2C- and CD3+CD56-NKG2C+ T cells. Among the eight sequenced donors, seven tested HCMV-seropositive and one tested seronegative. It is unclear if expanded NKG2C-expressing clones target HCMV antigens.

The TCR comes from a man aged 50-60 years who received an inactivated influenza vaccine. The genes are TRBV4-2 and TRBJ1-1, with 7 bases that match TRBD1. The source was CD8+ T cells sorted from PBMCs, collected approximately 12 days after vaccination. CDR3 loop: CASSVHRGDTEAFF. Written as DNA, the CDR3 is TGTGCCAGCAGCGTGCACAGGGGCGACACTGAAGCTTTCTTT.